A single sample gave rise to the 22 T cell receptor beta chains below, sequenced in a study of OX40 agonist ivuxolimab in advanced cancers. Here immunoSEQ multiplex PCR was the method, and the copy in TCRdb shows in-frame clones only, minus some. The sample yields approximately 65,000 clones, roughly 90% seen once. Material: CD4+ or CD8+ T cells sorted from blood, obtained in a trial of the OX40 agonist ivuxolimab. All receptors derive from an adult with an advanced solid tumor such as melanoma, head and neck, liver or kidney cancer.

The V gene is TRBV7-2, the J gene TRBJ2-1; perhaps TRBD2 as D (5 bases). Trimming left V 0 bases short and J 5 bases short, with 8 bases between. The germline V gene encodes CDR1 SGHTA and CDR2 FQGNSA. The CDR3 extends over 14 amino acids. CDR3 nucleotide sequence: TGTGCCAGCAGCTTAGCGGGAGCCCACAATGAGCAGTTCTTC. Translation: CASSLAGAHNEQFF.

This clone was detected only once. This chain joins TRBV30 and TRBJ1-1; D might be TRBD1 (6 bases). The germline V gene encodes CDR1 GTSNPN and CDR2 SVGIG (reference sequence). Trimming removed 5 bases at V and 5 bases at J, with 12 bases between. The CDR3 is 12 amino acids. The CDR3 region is CAWGMTGTEAFF. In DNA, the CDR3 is TGTGCCTGGGGTATGACAGGAACTGAAGCTTTCTTT.

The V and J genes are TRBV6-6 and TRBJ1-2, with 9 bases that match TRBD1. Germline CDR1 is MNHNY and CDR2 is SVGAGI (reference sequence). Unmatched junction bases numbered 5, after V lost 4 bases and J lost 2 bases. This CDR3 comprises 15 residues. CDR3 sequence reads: CASSSGTGTNYGYTF. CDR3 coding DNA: TGTGCCAGCAGTTCAGGGACAGGGACCAACTATGGCTACACCTTC.

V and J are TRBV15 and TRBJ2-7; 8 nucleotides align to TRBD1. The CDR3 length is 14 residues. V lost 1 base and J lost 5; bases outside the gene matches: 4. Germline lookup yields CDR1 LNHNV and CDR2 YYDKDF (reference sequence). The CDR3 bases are TGTGCCACCAGCAGAGGGGCAGGGGGCGACGAGCAGTACTTC. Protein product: CATSRGAGGDEQYF.

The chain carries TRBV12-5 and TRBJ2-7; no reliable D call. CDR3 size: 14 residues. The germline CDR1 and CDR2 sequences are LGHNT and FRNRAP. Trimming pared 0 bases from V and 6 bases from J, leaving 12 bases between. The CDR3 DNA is TGTGCTAGTGGTTTGGTACGTCAGGCCGGCGAGCAGTACTTC. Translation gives CASGLVRQAGEQYF.

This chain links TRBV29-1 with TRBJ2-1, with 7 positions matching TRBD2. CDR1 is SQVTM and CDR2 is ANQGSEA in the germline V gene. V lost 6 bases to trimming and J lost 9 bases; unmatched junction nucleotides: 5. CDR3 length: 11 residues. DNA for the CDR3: TGCAGCGTGAAAGTAGCGGGTGAGCAGTTCTTC. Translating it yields CSVKVAGEQFF.

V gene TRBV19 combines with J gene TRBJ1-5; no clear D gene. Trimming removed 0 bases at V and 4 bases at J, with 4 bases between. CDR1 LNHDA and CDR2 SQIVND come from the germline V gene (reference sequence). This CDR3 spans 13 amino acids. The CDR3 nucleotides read TGTGCCAGTAGTATAGACATAAATCAGCCCCAGCATTTT. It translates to CASSIDINQPQHF.

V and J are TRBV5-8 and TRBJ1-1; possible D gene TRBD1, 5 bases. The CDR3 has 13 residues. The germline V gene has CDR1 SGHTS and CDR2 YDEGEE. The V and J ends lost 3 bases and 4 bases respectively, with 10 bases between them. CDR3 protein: CASSWDRGTEAFF. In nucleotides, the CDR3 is TGTGCCAGCAGCTGGGACCGTGGCACTGAAGCTTTCTTT.

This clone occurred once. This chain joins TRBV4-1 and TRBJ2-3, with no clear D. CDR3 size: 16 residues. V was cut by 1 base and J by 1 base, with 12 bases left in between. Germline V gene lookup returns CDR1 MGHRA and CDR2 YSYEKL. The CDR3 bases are TGCGCCAGCAGCCAAGTCGTTCGAAGGGGCACAGATACGCAGTATTTT. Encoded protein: CASSQVVRRGTDTQYF.

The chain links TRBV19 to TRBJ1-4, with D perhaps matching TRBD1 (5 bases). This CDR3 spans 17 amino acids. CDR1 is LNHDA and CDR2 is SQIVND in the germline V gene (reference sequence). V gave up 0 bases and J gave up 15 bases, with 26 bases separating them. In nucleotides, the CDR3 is TGTGCCAGTAGTATAGATTGGGGGAAGACCCCTCCGCCCCCTTTGTTTTTT. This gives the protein CASSIDWGKTPPPPLFF.

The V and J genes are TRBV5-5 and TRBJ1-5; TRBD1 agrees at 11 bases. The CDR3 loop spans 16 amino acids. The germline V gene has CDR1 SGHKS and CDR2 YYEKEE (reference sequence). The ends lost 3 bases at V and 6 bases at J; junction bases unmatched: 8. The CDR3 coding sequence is TGTGCCAGCAGCTCTGGACAGGGGGCTTCCTCTCAGCCCCAGCATTTT. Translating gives CASSSGQGASSQPQHF.

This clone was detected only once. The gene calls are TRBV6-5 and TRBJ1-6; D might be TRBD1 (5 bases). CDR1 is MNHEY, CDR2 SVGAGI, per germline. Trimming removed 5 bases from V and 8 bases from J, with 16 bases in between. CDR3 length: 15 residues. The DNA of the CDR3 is TGTGCCAGCAGTAACCGGGACCCGGGATATTCACCCCTCCACTTT. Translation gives CASSNRDPGYSPLHF.

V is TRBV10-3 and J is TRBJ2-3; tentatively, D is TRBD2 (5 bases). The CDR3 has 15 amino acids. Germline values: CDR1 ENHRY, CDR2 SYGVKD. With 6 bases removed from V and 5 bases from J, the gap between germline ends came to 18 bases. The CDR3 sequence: CAIRSIKGSGDTQYF. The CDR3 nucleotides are TGTGCCATCAGGAGTATAAAAGGAAGCGGAGATACGCAGTATTTT.

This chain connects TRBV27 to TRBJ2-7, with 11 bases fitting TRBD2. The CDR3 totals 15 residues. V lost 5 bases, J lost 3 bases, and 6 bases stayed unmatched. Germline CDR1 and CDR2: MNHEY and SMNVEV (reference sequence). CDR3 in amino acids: CASSNPGLADYEQYF. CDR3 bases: TGTGCCAGCAGTAATCCGGGACTAGCGGACTACGAGCAGTACTTC.

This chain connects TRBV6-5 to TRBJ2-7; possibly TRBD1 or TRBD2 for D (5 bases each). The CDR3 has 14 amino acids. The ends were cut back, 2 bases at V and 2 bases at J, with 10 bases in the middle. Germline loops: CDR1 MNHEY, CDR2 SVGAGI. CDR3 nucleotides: TGTGCCAGCAGTTACACGGGACGGACCTACGAGCAGTACTTC. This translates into CASSYTGRTYEQYF.

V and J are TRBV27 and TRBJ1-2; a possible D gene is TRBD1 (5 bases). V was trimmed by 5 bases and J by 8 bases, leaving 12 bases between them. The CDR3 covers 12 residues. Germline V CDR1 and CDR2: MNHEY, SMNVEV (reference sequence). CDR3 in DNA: TGTGCCAGCAGTGCGGGACTTGGAGGCTACACCTTC. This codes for CASSAGLGGYTF.

The CDR3 protein is CASSRGGTVYSNQPQHF. CDR3 coding DNA: TGCGCCAGCAGCCGAGGAGGGACAGTCTATAGCAATCAGCCCCAGCATTTT. The J gene is TRBJ1-5, the V gene TRBV10-1; 7 positions agree with TRBD1. The CDR3 spans 17 residues. Germline V gene lookup returns CDR1 WNHNN and CDR2 SYGVQD (reference sequence). With V trimmed by 6 bases and J by 0 bases, 11 bases remained unmatched.

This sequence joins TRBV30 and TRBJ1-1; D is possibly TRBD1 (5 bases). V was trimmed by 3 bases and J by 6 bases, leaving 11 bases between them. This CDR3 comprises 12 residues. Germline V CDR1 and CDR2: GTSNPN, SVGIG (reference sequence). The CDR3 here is CAWRKGNAEAFF. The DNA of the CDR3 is TGTGCCTGGAGAAAGGGGAATGCTGAAGCTTTCTTT.

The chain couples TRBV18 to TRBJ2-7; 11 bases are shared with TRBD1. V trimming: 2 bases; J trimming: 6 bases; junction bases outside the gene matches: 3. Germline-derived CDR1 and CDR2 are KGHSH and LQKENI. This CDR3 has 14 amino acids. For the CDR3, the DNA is TGTGCCAGCTCACCAGGACAGGGGGCTAGCGAGCAGTACTTC. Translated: CASSPGQGASEQYF.

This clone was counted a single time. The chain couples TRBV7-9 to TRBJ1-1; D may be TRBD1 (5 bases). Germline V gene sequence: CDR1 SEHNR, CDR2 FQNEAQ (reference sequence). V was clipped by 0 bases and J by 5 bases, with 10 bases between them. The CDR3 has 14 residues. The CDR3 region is CASSLAGVRTEAFF. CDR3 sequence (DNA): TGTGCCAGCAGCTTAGCGGGGGTCAGGACTGAAGCTTTCTTT.

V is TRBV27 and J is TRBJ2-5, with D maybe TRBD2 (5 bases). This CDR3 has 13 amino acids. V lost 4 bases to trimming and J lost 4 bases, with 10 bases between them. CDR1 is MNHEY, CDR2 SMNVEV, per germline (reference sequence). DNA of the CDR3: TGTGCCAGCAGTTCCCGTCGGGGAGAGACCCAGTACTTC. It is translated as CASSSRRGETQYF.

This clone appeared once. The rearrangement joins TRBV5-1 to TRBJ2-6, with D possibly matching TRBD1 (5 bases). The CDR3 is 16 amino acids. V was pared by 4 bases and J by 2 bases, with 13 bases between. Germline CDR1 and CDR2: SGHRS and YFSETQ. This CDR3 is CASSETTVPGANVLTF. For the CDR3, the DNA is TGCGCCAGCAGCGAGACGACAGTCCCTGGGGCCAACGTCCTGACTTTC.